Detailed here is one T cell receptor (beta chain). As yet, its antigen is unknown. Primers used in a second PCR of roughly 6 to 11 cycles were a sample-barcoded 5' primer and a J-beta primer mix. TCRdb independently ran MiXCR on the 5' RACE reads; one entry per CDR3 protein. The table has about a million distinct CDR3 sequences, roughly 47% seen once. This entry belongs to a study of blood T cells in healthy people across ages. At least 7 million PBMCs were isolated per sample. Study observations and caveats: Among T cells, TCR beta diversity per million cells dropped roughly linearly as age rose.

CDR1 and CDR2 (germline): MNHNY, SVGAGI (reference sequence). V dropped 0 bases and J dropped 3 bases, with 12 bases sitting between them. This CDR3 comprises 16 residues. The sample taken for sequencing was blood. The sequence came from a woman in her sixties in good health. The chain uses TRBV6-6 and TRBJ1-5; D may be TRBD1 (5 bases). The CDR3, as DNA: TGTGCCAGCAGTTACTCGCAGCAGGGCCTCAATCAGCCCCAGCATTTT. Encoded protein: CASSYSQQGLNQPQHF.